The 25 T cell receptor beta chains below come from one sample, sequenced in a study of cytomegalovirus exposure and HLA in healthy donors. Researchers ran the PCR with 60 Vbeta and 13 Jbeta primers. Here immunoSEQ multiplex PCR was the method, and the copy in TCRdb shows in-frame clones only, minus some. This sample carries around 70,000 clones, with 4.5% to 6.5% going to the ten biggest clones. Input material: PBMCs. The receptors stem from a woman aged 40 to 55 in good health and CMV-seropositive.

The genes are TRBV9 and TRBJ1-2, with 7 bases lining up with TRBD1. The CDR3 covers 12 residues. The V gene's germline CDR1 is SGDLS and CDR2 YYNGEE. After removal of 4 bases from V and 4 bases from J, the junction contained 1 base not matched to a gene. This CDR3 reads CASSRDSYGYTF. DNA of the CDR3: TGTGCCAGCAGCAGGGACAGCTATGGCTACACCTTC.

The gene calls are TRBV6-1 and TRBJ2-3; D is perhaps TRBD2 (5 bases). Germline V CDR1 and CDR2: MNHNS, SASEGT. The CDR3 is 15 residues long. Trimming shortened V by 2 bases and J by 5 bases, and 14 bases separated the two germline ends. CDR3: CASSERHTSGDTQYF. DNA of the CDR3: TGTGCCAGCAGTGAAAGGCACACCAGCGGAGATACGCAGTATTTT.

A remark on this clone: The junction does not match germline at one end; this may be a read error. The V gene is TRBV28, the J gene TRBJ1-2; a possible D gene is TRBD1 (5 bases). This CDR3 contains 14 residues. From germline, CDR1 is MDHEN and CDR2 SYDVKM. CDR3 DNA sequence: TGTGCCGGCAGGTCTATGGGGGGTGGCTATGGCTACACCTTC. It translates to CAGRSMGGGYGYTF.

The gene calls are TRBV5-1 and TRBJ1-3; unclear D gene. The V end lost 4 bases, the J end lost 4 bases, and 15 bases lay between the germline ends. Germline loops: CDR1 SGHRS, CDR2 YFSETQ. The CDR3 has 15 residues. CDR3: CASSPTGGTGNTIYF. CDR3 in DNA: TGCGCCAGCAGCCCCACGGGAGGTACCGGAAACACCATATATTTT. Combining the CDR3 with reference TRBV5-1 and TRBJ1-3 gives the whole variable domain KAGVTQTPRYLIKTRGQQVTLSCSPISGHRSVSWYQQTPGQGLQFLFEYFSETQRNKGNFPGRFSGRQFSNSRSEMNVSTLELGDSALYLCASSPTGGTGNTIYFGEGSWLTVV.

V is TRBV7-2 and J is TRBJ2-2; the match to TRBD2 covers 9 bases. This CDR3 comprises 14 residues. The germline V gene has CDR1 SGHTA and CDR2 FQGNSA. V gave up 4 bases and J gave up 6 bases; unmatched junction bases: 3. The CDR3 nucleotides are TGTGCCAGCAGCTCGGGACTAGCATCCGGGGAGCTGTTTTTT. Protein product: CASSSGLASGELFF.

V is TRBV10-3 and J is TRBJ2-7; 8 bases are shared with TRBD2. The CDR3 consists of 14 residues. Trimming at V came to 7 bases and at J to 6 bases, leaving 11 bases not matched to a gene. Germline values: CDR1 ENHRY, CDR2 SYGVKD. The CDR3 nucleotides are TGTGCCATCACCCGGAGCGGGAGCGAAGCCGAGCAGTACTTC. This gives the protein CAITRSGSEAEQYF.

This chain links TRBV2 with TRBJ2-2, with 7 bases matching TRBD2. The CDR3 contains 15 residues. Germline-derived CDR1 and CDR2 are SNHLY and FYNNEI. Trimming removed 5 bases from V and 3 bases from J; junction bases left unmatched: 6. In DNA, the CDR3 is TGTGCCAGCAGTAAAACTAGCGTGGACACCGGGGAGCTGTTTTTT. This codes for CASSKTSVDTGELFF.

The V and J genes are TRBV19 and TRBJ1-1, with TRBD1 matching 7 bases. Germline CDR1 reads LNHDA; CDR2 reads SQIVND (reference sequence). With V trimmed by 8 bases and J by 4 bases, 13 bases remained unmatched. This CDR3 spans 15 amino acids. CDR3 loop: CASLSRRGPGTEAFF. CDR3 nucleotide sequence: TGTGCCAGTCTGTCCAGAAGGGGGCCGGGCACTGAAGCTTTCTTT. Complete variable domain (other parts from reference TRBV19 and TRBJ1-1): DGGITQSPKYLFRKEGQNVTLSCEQNLNHDAMYWYRQDPGQGLRLIYYSQIVNDFQKGDIAEGYSVSREKKESFPLTVTSAQKNPTAFYLCASLSRRGPGTEAFFGQGTRLTVV.

This sequence joins TRBV5-1 and TRBJ1-1, with 8 bases identical to TRBD1. This CDR3 has 15 amino acids. From germline, CDR1 is SGHRS and CDR2 YFSETQ. With 0 bases clipped from V and 1 base from J, the junction kept 2 bases outside the gene matches. The CDR3 DNA is TGCGCCAGCAGCTTGGGACAGGGGAAGAACACTGAAGCTTTCTTT. It translates to CASSLGQGKNTEAFF.

J is TRBJ2-1 and V is TRBV28; D remains unclear. This CDR3 has 13 amino acids. Trimming took 8 bases from V and 0 from J, leaving 8 bases between them. CDR1 is MDHEN, CDR2 SYDVKM, per germline. The CDR3 region has the DNA TGTGCCAGCTTTGACATCTCCTACAATGAGCAGTTCTTC. This codes for CASFDISYNEQFF.

The chain has TRBV29-1 and TRBJ2-1; 10 positions agree with TRBD1. Germline V CDR1 and CDR2: SQVTM, ANQGSEA. The CDR3 sequence is 15 residues long. V lost 6 bases and J lost 8; bases outside the gene matches: 13. The CDR3 loop reads CSVVRDRGRLDEQFF. The DNA of the CDR3 is TGCAGCGTAGTCCGGGACAGGGGAAGATTGGATGAGCAGTTCTTC.

The chain carries TRBV13 and TRBJ2-7; perhaps TRBD1 as D (5 bases). Deletions cut 5 bases from V and 5 bases from J, with 22 bases between. The CDR3 contains 16 residues. Looked up from germline, CDR1 is PRHDT and CDR2 is FYEKMQ (reference sequence). CDR3 residues: CASSPPGVGLGDEQYF. DNA of the CDR3: TGTGCCAGCAGCCCCCCGGGTGTGGGGCTAGGGGACGAGCAGTACTTC. Variable domain in full (rest from reference TRBV13 and TRBJ2-7): AAGVIQSPRHLIKEKRETATLKCYPIPRHDTVYWYQQGPGQDPQFLISFYEKMQSDKGSIPDRFSAQQFSDYHSELNMSSLELGDSALYFCASSPPGVGLGDEQYFGPGTRLTVT.

The rearrangement joins TRBV5-1 to TRBJ2-5; no clear D. CDR1 is SGHRS, CDR2 YFSETQ, per germline. This CDR3 contains 14 residues. V was pared by 0 bases and J by 0 bases, with 6 bases between. This CDR3 reads CASSLGLYQETQYF. CDR3 sequence (DNA): TGCGCCAGCAGCTTGGGGCTGTACCAAGAGACCCAGTACTTC.

This chain joins TRBV5-1 and TRBJ2-5; 10 bases fit TRBD2. With 0 bases clipped from V and 4 bases from J, the junction kept 0 bases outside the gene matches. This CDR3 region has 14 residues. CDR1 is SGHRS and CDR2 is YFSETQ in the germline V gene. As DNA, the CDR3 is TGCGCCAGCAGCTTGGCTAGCGGGGGAGAGACCCAGTACTTC. Translating gives CASSLASGGETQYF.

The rearrangement links TRBV28 to TRBJ2-2; a weak D match, TRBD2 (6 bases). Germline CDR1 MDHEN, CDR2 SYDVKM. V gave up 6 bases and J gave up 0 bases, with 11 bases separating them. The length of the CDR3 is 15 residues. CDR3 region: CASRSGTPNTGELFF. The CDR3 DNA reads as TGTGCCAGCAGGTCCGGGACTCCGAACACCGGGGAGCTGTTTTTT. The full variable domain, rest sourced from reference TRBV28 and TRBJ2-2, is DVKVTQSSRYLVKRTGEKVFLECVQDMDHENMFWYRQDPGLGLRLIYFSYDVKMKEKGDIPEGYSVSREKKERFSLILESASTNQTSMYLCASRSGTPNTGELFFGEGSRLTVL.

The V and J genes are TRBV4-2 and TRBJ1-5, with TRBD1 matching 7 bases. The V and J ends lost 5 bases and 9 bases, in that order; junction bases with no gene match: 10. Looked up from germline, CDR1 is LGHNA and CDR2 is YNFKEQ. This CDR3 contains 14 residues. The CDR3 DNA is TGTGCCAGCAGCTACGGGACAGCCAGCGGGCCCCAGCATTTT. Translated: CASSYGTASGPQHF.

J is TRBJ1-1 and V is TRBV6-5; D possibly corresponds to TRBD1 (5 bases). The V end was cut by 5 bases, the J end by 1 base, with 8 bases between. The germline V gene encodes CDR1 MNHEY and CDR2 SVGAGI. The CDR3 sequence is 13 residues long. The CDR3, as DNA: TGTGCCAGCAGTGCGGGGGGGAACACTGAAGCTTTCTTT. Encoded protein: CASSAGGNTEAFF.

J is TRBJ1-6 and V is TRBV19; no clear D gene. V dropped 7 bases and J dropped 5 bases, with 15 bases sitting between them. The CDR3 runs to 15 residues. The germline V gene has CDR1 LNHDA and CDR2 SQIVND (reference sequence). CDR3 loop: CASTLGRGDNSPLHF. The CDR3 nucleotides read TGTGCCAGTACCCTCGGACGGGGAGATAATTCACCCCTCCACTTT.

The V and J genes are TRBV9 and TRBJ2-7; 10 nucleotides line up with TRBD2. V lost 4 bases, J lost 7 bases, and 8 bases stayed unmatched. This CDR3 has 14 residues. In germline, CDR1 is SGDLS, CDR2 YYNGEE. Here the CDR3 reads CASSLGLAELEQYF. The CDR3 DNA sequence: TGTGCCAGCAGCCTTGGACTAGCGGAATTGGAGCAGTACTTC.

The chain uses TRBV5-6 and TRBJ2-7; 8 nucleotides align to TRBD1. CDR3 length equals 15 residues. The V segment lost 0 bases and the J segment 9 bases; nucleotides outside the gene matches: 11. Germline CDR1 SGHDT, CDR2 YYEEEE. CDR3 DNA sequence: TGTGCCAGCAGCTTGGGTGGACAGGGTGTTTATGGGCAGTACTTC. The encoded protein is CASSLGGQGVYGQYF.

The chain joins TRBV6-1 to TRBJ2-7; 9 nucleotides align to TRBD1. CDR3 length equals 17 residues. Germline CDR1 is MNHNS and CDR2 is SASEGT. V was clipped by 3 bases and J by 5 bases; unmatched bases: 14. CDR3 sequence reads: CASSDLTGTGISHEQYF. In nucleotides, the CDR3 is TGTGCCAGCAGTGACTTGACTGGGACAGGGATTAGTCACGAGCAGTACTTC.

This chain connects TRBV11-2 to TRBJ1-4, with D possibly matching TRBD1 (6 bases). This CDR3 is 16 amino acids long. V gave up 1 base and J gave up 7 bases, with 16 bases separating them. Germline V gives CDR1 SGHAT, CDR2 FQNNGV. The DNA of the CDR3 is TGTGCCAGCAGCTTAGGGGATTCAGGGGCCGGTGAAAAACTGTTTTTT. Protein: CASSLGDSGAGEKLFF.

The chain combines TRBV4-1 with TRBJ1-5, with 8 positions matching TRBD1. This CDR3 contains 16 residues. Germline assignment: CDR1 MGHRA and CDR2 YSYEKL. Germline trimming cut 6 bases from V and 1 base from J; bases unmatched to any gene: 8. CDR3 amino acids: CASSHIDRGSNQPQHF. CDR3 coding DNA: TGCGCCAGCAGTCACATTGACAGGGGAAGCAATCAGCCCCAGCATTTT.

V is TRBV21-1 and J is TRBJ2-2; the table's D call of TRBD1 was not tested on the DNA. TRBV21-1 constitutes a pseudogene. The CDR3 length is 19 residues. Here the CDR3 reads CASSDGDREIVRDTGELFF. The DNA of the CDR3 is TGTGCCAGCAGCGATGGGGACAGGGAGATAGTAAGGGACACCGGGGAGCTGTTTTTT.

V and J are TRBV11-2 and TRBJ1-4; TRBD1 might be the D (5 bases). Per germline, CDR1 SGHAT and CDR2 FQNNGV. This CDR3 is built from 14 residues. The V gene lost 2 bases and the J gene lost 4 bases, with 8 bases spanning the gap. The CDR3 reads CASSLQGYNEKLFF. The DNA of the CDR3 is TGTGCCAGCAGCTTACAGGGTTATAATGAAAAACTGTTTTTT. Together with reference TRBV11-2 and TRBJ1-4, the CDR3 gives the full variable domain: EAGVAQSPRYKIIEKRQSVAFWCNPISGHATLYWYQQILGQGPKLLIQFQNNGVVDDSQLPKDRFSAERLKGVDSTLKIQPAKLEDSAVYLCASSLQGYNEKLFFGSGTQLSVL.